This T cell receptor (beta chain) was identified in a study of T cells in Graves' hyperthyroidism and ophthalmopathy (dated 2019 in TCRdb). As for the study more broadly: Peripheral blood samples were taken at initial diagnosis, before any treatment was given. A discovery cohort of about a hundred patients, approximately 45 with Graves' ophthalmopathy and over 55 with stable Graves' hyperthyroidism, was used to find distinguishing TCR V-J signatures. Prospective prediction of ophthalmopathy was tested in an independent validation cohort consisting of some 18 hyperthyroidism patients and some 16 patients who later progressed to ophthalmopathy. The 90 to 100 discovery patients were randomly divided into training and test sets at a 7:3 ratio. In six Graves' hyperthyroidism patients, the study also compared T-cell repertoires from thyroid tissue with T-cell repertoires from blood. After blood sampling, hyperthyroidism patients were treated with methimazole at a starting dose of 30 mg daily, and ophthalmopathy patients were treated with high-dose intravenous methylprednisolone. The paper reports TCR Vbeta CDR3 sequencing of roughly 140 peripheral blood samples: approximately 41 ophthalmopathy, roughly 74 hyperthyroidism and approximately 17 progressor patients. Paper-wide results and their limitations: A model built on a 13 V-J signature distinguished ophthalmopathy from stable hyperthyroidism, reaching around 87% sensitivity and about 81% specificity in cross-validation and 80%/75% in testing. No statistical method was used to fix the sample size in advance, and group allocation was not hidden from the investigators. In validation, the model predicted progression to ophthalmopathy with about 71% sensitivity and approximately 78% specificity, a median of approximately 6.5 months before onset. Blood samples also contained most of the expanded thyroid clonotypes (frequency above 0.001), which suggests that blood repertoires may reflect thyroid immune responses.

The table lists this clonotype with many counts. It has no known antigen specificity. Qualities for individual bases were not recorded, and no much larger clone is one base off. Moderately to severely active disease, a Clinical Activity Score of at least 3, a NOSPECS grade of at least 4, and a duration under 3 months were present in ophthalmopathy patients. Exclusion was applied to patients with uncontrolled infections, other autoimmune diseases, pregnancy or lactation. Clinical symptoms, serum thyroxine and TRAb, thyroid ultrasound, and orbital computed tomography formed the basis for the diagnoses. PBMCs were separated from 10 ml of fresh peripheral blood using Ficoll-Paque density gradient centrifugation. Total RNA was extracted using Trizol reagent, and RNA quality was assessed on an Agilent 2100 Bioanalyzer. Including the terminal cysteine and phenylalanine, the CDR3 comprises 14 residues. Only CDR3 DNA is held: 42 bases, read in frame from base 1. Via the germline V gene (reference sequence), CDR1 is DFQATT and CDR2 SNEGSKA. Clipping removes 5 bases from V and 5 bases from J, with 4 as the unmatched junction base count.

Amplification of TCR beta CDR3 regions was carried out from RNA transcripts. For the first round of RT-PCR on the TCR CDR3, the HTBI primer set was used together with the Qiagen OneStep RT-PCR kit. A second multiplex PCR round built the libraries, followed by size selection and purification. Paired-end sequencing of the libraries was performed with 100 bp reads on an Illumina HiSeq2000. Regarding the original processing steps: SOAPnuke was used to process the raw data, with reads discarded if the reads contained adapters or uncalled bases, had a mean Phred below 15, or lacked an exact constant-primer or identifier match. High-quality paired reads were merged with COPE v1.2.5, and unique nucleotide sequences were defined as clonotypes. MiTCR v1.1 was used to align the clonotypes against IMGT TRBV, TRBD and TRBJ reference segments. Only V-J combinations with frequency above 0.0001, covering about 99% of repertoires, were analysed. A TCS score was defined as the ratio of F50 (clonal expansion) to E x V (chaos), with BLOSUM62-based TCRdist applied between CDR3 peptides within each V-J. Welch's t-statistics and random forest reduced several hundred V-J features to 10 to 15, which were used in a naive Bayes classifier (R e1071). Clones were called with MiXCR by TCRdb after fastp trimmed the public reads at Q25, and only in-frame beta chains were retained. Every distinct CDR3 protein forms one entry, paired with its most common genes and DNA. The V and J calls reflect TCRdb's pipeline rather than the authors' work. For this sample there are about 350,000 distinct CDR3 sequences; around a sixth appear just once. The ten largest clonotypes hold about 16% of the sample.

The chain is assembled from TRBV20-1 and TRBJ2-5; the junction holds 14 bases that match TRBD2. Sequencing input: blood. This sequence was found in a woman aged 40 to 55 with Graves' ophthalmopathy. The CDR3 protein is CSAYGTSGSETQYF. The nucleotide sequence is given as TGCAGTGCTTACGGGACTAGCGGGAGTGAGACCCAGTACTTC.